A single TCR beta chain is shown here with its context. This entry belongs to a study of blood T cell repertoires in COVID-19. Across the study: Some COVID-19 samples were acute and others convalescent; all came from the United States, Italy and Spain. From T cells, B-cell-depleted T cells, or PBMCs came the material, which was cDNA or gDNA.

Trimming took 11 bases from V and 3 from J, leaving 13 bases between them. This CDR3 is built from 13 residues. Authors' processing steps: By means of reference gene primer amplification, nucleated cell counts were estimated. The method was immunoSEQ multiplex PCR; TCRdb's version includes in-frame clones alone and lacks a portion of them. That table supplies the V and J calls and clone size; D and trimming were determined from the DNA. Seen here are under 85,000 clones, roughly 90% observed once, and the top ten hold approximately 15%. This chain uses TRBV12-3 or TRBV12-4 with TRBJ2-2; D perhaps matches TRBD1 (5 bases). Sequenced: peripheral blood. The sequence derives from a man older than 75 in a cohort sampled during active COVID-19. CDR3 DNA: TGTGCCCAAAAGGGGCTTGACACCGGGGAGCTGTTTTTT. It is translated as CAQKGLDTGELFF.